These T cell receptor beta chains were read from a single sample in a study of cytomegalovirus exposure and HLA in healthy donors. Some clones are missing from TCRdb's copy, which holds only in-frame ones; the method was immunoSEQ multiplex PCR. The sample lists about 170,000 clones, around 80% occurring once. The sample taken for sequencing was PBMCs. These receptors were obtained from a boy aged 2 to 10 in good health and CMV-seronegative. Both conserved end residues are part of each CDR3. Each record gives: CDR3 length, J gene, clone size, V gene, CDR3 protein. Clone size is not always given. Where it is, it says once, few, many or a class for expanded clones.

14,TRBJ1-1,NA,TRBV5-4,CASRLQGVTTEAFF
13,TRBJ2-1,NA,TRBV5-4,CASSLRGLNEQFF
17,TRBJ1-3,NA,TRBV14,CASSQIRQYDSGNTIYF
15,TRBJ2-1,NA,TRBV28,CASSLSPAGVNEQFF
14,TRBJ1-6,once,TRBV30,CAWTKPDRGRSLHF
13,TRBJ1-2,NA,TRBV27,CASRKQGVEGYTF
15,TRBJ1-1,NA,TRBV7-9,CASTPSGHSNTEAFF
16,TRBJ1-4,NA,TRBV5-8,CASSSGTGTAREKLFF
17,TRBJ1-2,NA,TRBV7-8,CASSSESTGVSGYGYTF
15,TRBJ2-5,once,TRBV5-6,CASSGGTGLQETQYF
15,TRBJ1-1,NA,TRBV29-1,CSVWTGEGTNTEAFF
16,TRBJ1-4,NA,TRBV18,CASSPTAGSLGGKLFF
18,TRBJ2-7,NA,TRBV7-8,CASSLGADTGEIPYEQYF
14,TRBJ1-2,NA,TRBV7-9,CASSLSRWDSEDTF
15,TRBJ1-1,NA,TRBV4-2,CASSQDRTGNTEAFF
14,TRBJ2-7,NA,TRBV5-4,CASSLGASRSEQYF
16,TRBJ1-2,NA,TRBV15,CATSRTGKAANYGYTF
16,TRBJ1-3,NA,TRBV7-2,CASTDRQGNSGNTIYF
12,TRBJ2-1,NA,TRBV5-6,CASSSRYNEQFF
15,TRBJ1-4,once,TRBV6-4,CASSEAGGVGEKLFF
14,TRBJ1-2,NA,TRBV6-1,CASSATGSGGGYTF
16,TRBJ2-1,NA,TRBV15,CATSKPSGPGVNEQFF
20,TRBJ2-5,NA,TRBV15,CATSRVWVQGATGGGETQYF
14,TRBJ2-5,NA,TRBV7-6,CASSPEQGWETQYF
14,TRBJ2-5,NA,TRBV7-2,CASSLARGQETQYF
15,TRBJ1-5,NA,TRBV19,CATSSTGVSNQPQHF
17,TRBJ1-2,few,TRBV5-1,CASSLGIPTGLGYGYTF
15,TRBJ2-7,NA,TRBV6-1,CASSEAAGLAYEQYF
15,TRBJ2-7,NA,TRBV18,CASSPLSGSPSMQYF
16,TRBJ2-7,few,TRBV15,CATSRDRSGVAYEQYF
17,TRBJ1-5,NA,TRBV7-2,CASSLGGRSPRSQPQHF
11,TRBJ2-1,NA,TRBV11-2,CASSLVDEQFF
16,TRBJ1-1,NA,TRBV6-5,CASSYSLGPGDTEAFF
15,TRBJ1-2,NA,TRBV11-2,CASSLEGRDNYGYTF
15,TRBJ2-3,NA,TRBV14,CASSQRGGLTDTQYF
14,TRBJ1-1,few,TRBV4-3,CASSQELGRTEAFF
13,TRBJ1-6,NA,TRBV6-6,CASSSQANSPLHF
14,TRBJ2-7,once,TRBV7-9,CASSSGKSRYEQYF
13,TRBJ1-2,few,TRBV6-1,CASRGQEFSGYTF
14,TRBJ2-2,NA,TRBV27,CASSFLAHTGELFF
17,TRBJ2-1,NA,TRBV5-8,CASSLAGGSGSWNEQFF
14,TRBJ1-1,few,TRBV5-4,CASSPLLSDTEAFF